A single sample gave rise to the 11 T cell receptor beta chains below, sequenced in a study of blood T cells in healthy people across ages. Primers used in a second PCR of roughly 6 to 12 cycles were a sample-barcoded 5' primer and a J-beta primer mix. TCRdb independently ran MiXCR on the 5' RACE reads; one entry per CDR3 protein. This table has under 1,100,000 distinct CDR3 sequences, approximately 26% appearing once. This sample was also put to use in a study of T cells of mothers and their children.

Sequences were obtained from blood. All receptors come from a girl aged 2 to 9 in good health.

This chain connects TRBV10-2 to TRBJ2-5, with D possibly called TRBD1 or TRBD2 (5 bases each). The J call could be wrong; TRBJ2-7 is a better fit for the DNA end. The CDR3 extends over 13 amino acids. Germline CDR1 WSHSY, CDR2 SAAADI. In DNA form, the CDR3 reads TGCGCCAGCACCGAGGGGACCTACAACGAGCAGTACTTC. This gives the protein CASTEGTYNEQYF.

This chain connects TRBV29-1 to TRBJ1-1; D is unresolved. The germline V gene encodes CDR1 SQVTM and CDR2 ANQGSEA. The V and J ends lost 6 bases and 4 bases respectively, with 24 bases between them. The CDR3 totals 16 residues. The CDR3, as DNA: TGCAGCGTCGGTTCCCTGAGGTGGGAGAAGGGCACTGAAGCTTTCTTT. The encoded protein is CSVGSLRWEKGTEAFF.

The chain is built from TRBV6-5 and TRBJ1-1; D gene uncertain. V was clipped by 2 bases and J by 10 bases, with 8 bases between them. The CDR3 covers 11 residues. Germline V gives CDR1 MNHEY, CDR2 SVGAGI. DNA for the CDR3: TGTGCCAGCAGTTACGGGAACGGAGCTTTCTTT. Translated, it gives CASSYGNGAFF.

This clonotype has more than one count but fewer than ten. V usage is TRBV19 and J usage is TRBJ2-7, with 8 bases matching TRBD2. The J segment lost 4 bases and the V segment lost 5 bases, leaving 16 bases of the junction unmatched. CDR1 LNHDA and CDR2 SQIVND come from the germline V gene (reference sequence). The CDR3 extends over 17 amino acids. Here the CDR3 reads CASSDHLRLALSYEQYF. The CDR3 DNA follows: TGTGCCAGTAGTGACCACCTAAGACTAGCGCTGTCTTACGAGCAGTACTTC.

The table lists this clonotype with a few counts. The rearrangement uses TRBV5-1 and TRBJ2-5, with 14 positions matching TRBD2. Trimming at V came to 3 bases and at J to 5 bases, leaving 9 bases not matched to a gene. The CDR3 is made up of 17 amino acids. Germline V gene sequence: CDR1 SGHRS, CDR2 YFSETQ. CDR3 in DNA: TGCGCCAGCAGCTCGGGACTAGCGGGGGCTACAGCGGAGACCCAGTACTTC. Encoded protein: CASSSGLAGATAETQYF.

This clonotype was seen a few times. DNA for the CDR3: TGTGCCAGCAGTGCGCTTTTTATGGGGAATGAAAAACTGTTTTTT. It codes for CASSALFMGNEKLFF. This rearrangement joins TRBV6-6 to TRBJ1-4, with no clear D. Germline loops: CDR1 MNHNY, CDR2 SVGAGI (reference sequence). Trimming shortened V by 5 bases and J by 5 bases, and 15 bases separated the two germline ends. The length of the CDR3 is 15 residues.

The chain has TRBV29-1 and TRBJ2-5; TRBD2 matches at 8 bases. Near its end, the DNA agrees better with TRBJ2-7, so the J call may be wrong. Looked up from germline, CDR1 is SQVTM and CDR2 is ANQGSEA. The CDR3 is 15 residues long. The CDR3 bases are TGCAGCGTTGAAGATGGGGCGGGAGGATCCTACGAGCAGTACTTC. Residues: CSVEDGAGGSYEQYF.

For this clonotype: An end of the junction does not agree with germline; a read error may underlie this. This sequence joins TRBV19 and TRBJ1-1, with no clear D. CDR1 is LNHDA and CDR2 is SQIVND in the germline V gene (reference sequence). The length of the CDR3 is 15 residues. The CDR3 region is CASSSPGILNTETFF. DNA for the CDR3: TGTGCCAGTAGCAGCCCCGGTATCTTAAACACTGAAACTTTCTTT.

This clonotype was seen only a few times. DNA of the CDR3: TGTGCCAGCCGTGACAGAAGGTTGGAGACCCAGTACTTC. Translating gives CASRDRRLETQYF. The rearrangement joins TRBV5-5 to TRBJ2-5; D may be TRBD1 (5 bases). The CDR3 consists of 13 residues. Germline loops: CDR1 SGHKS, CDR2 YYEKEE (reference sequence). V shed 7 bases and J shed 5 bases, with 15 bases lying between them.

V usage is TRBV5-1 and J usage is TRBJ2-5; 10 nucleotides match TRBD2. The trim removed 5 bases at V and 5 bases at J, leaving 12 bases unmatched. Germline V gives CDR1 SGHRS, CDR2 YFSETQ. This CDR3 has 16 amino acids. DNA for the CDR3: TGCGCCAGCAGTCGCGAGAGAATAGCGGGAGGTGAGACCCAGTACTTC. This translates into CASSRERIAGGETQYF. Together with reference TRBV5-1 and TRBJ2-5, the CDR3 gives the full variable domain: KAGVTQTPRYLIKTRGQQVTLSCSPISGHRSVSWYQQTPGQGLQFLFEYFSETQRNKGNFPGRFSGRQFSNSRSEMNVSTLELGDSALYLCASSRERIAGGETQYFGPGTRLLVL.

This clonotype was picked up a small number of times. The junction departs from germline at one end; a sequencing error may be responsible. The chain couples TRBV5-6 to TRBJ2-7; D unresolved. The germline gives CDR1 SGHDT, CDR2 YYEEEE. The CDR3 loop spans 11 amino acids. CDR3 nucleotide sequence: TGTGCCGGCAGCTTAGGAGCCGAGCAGTACTTC. Amino acid sequence: CAGSLGAEQYF.